Listed here are 12 T cell receptor beta chains from one sample, sequenced in a study of cytomegalovirus exposure and HLA in healthy donors. The method was immunoSEQ multiplex PCR; TCRdb's version includes in-frame clones alone and lacks a portion of them. This table holds some 240,000 clones, roughly 80% found once. Source material: PBMCs. The receptors stem from a woman under 30 in good health and CMV-seronegative.

The chain links TRBV6-5 to TRBJ1-5; no firm D call. Germline CDR1 is MNHEY and CDR2 is SVGAGI. Trimming removed 5 bases from V and 1 base from J, with 12 bases in between. CDR3 length equals 15 residues. The CDR3 loop reads CASSRTFDSNQPQHF. The CDR3 bases are TGTGCCAGCAGTCGTACTTTCGACAGCAATCAGCCCCAGCATTTT.

The genes are TRBV29-1 and TRBJ2-7; D might be TRBD1 (6 bases). The ends were cut back, 6 bases at V and 3 bases at J, with 12 bases in the middle. The CDR3 loop spans 12 amino acids. Germline CDR1 is SQVTM and CDR2 is ANQGSEA. The CDR3 is CSVETGNYEQYF. CDR3 nucleotide sequence: TGCAGCGTGGAGACAGGAAACTACGAGCAGTACTTC.

The V call is TRBV30, the J call TRBJ2-7; D assignment may be TRBD1 or TRBD2 (6 bases each). Germline values: CDR1 GTSNPN, CDR2 SVGIG (reference sequence). This CDR3 has 14 residues. Trimming cost V 2 bases and J 3 bases, with 14 bases left between them. The CDR3 is CAWSPGGLDYEQYF. The DNA for the CDR3 is TGTGCCTGGAGTCCTGGGGGGCTAGACTACGAGCAGTACTTC.

The chain uses TRBV29-1 and TRBJ1-2; no firm D call. V lost 0 bases, J lost 1 base, and 12 bases lay in between. Germline-derived CDR1 and CDR2 are SQVTM and ANQGSEA. This CDR3 is built from 15 residues. CDR3 amino acids: CSVEDFLGINYGYTF. The CDR3 coding sequence is TGCAGCGTTGAAGATTTCTTAGGGATTAACTATGGCTACACCTTC.

This chain joins TRBV7-3 and TRBJ2-3; 8 bases line up with TRBD2. V was clipped by 5 bases and J by 4 bases; unmatched bases: 11. Germline V gene lookup returns CDR1 SGHTA and CDR2 FQGTGA. This CDR3 is 16 amino acids long. CDR3 residues: CASSVGFRAGADTQYF. In nucleotides, the CDR3 is TGTGCCAGCAGCGTCGGATTTCGAGCGGGAGCAGATACGCAGTATTTT.

The table lists this clone with a count of one. V and J are TRBV28 and TRBJ1-2; 9 bases align to TRBD1. Trimming took 6 bases from V and 0 from J; bases not matched to a gene: 5. The CDR3 contains 15 residues. The germline gives CDR1 MDHEN, CDR2 SYDVKM. The CDR3 bases are TGTGCCAGCAGGTCAGGGACAGGGCCTAACTATGGCTACACCTTC. Its translation is CASRSGTGPNYGYTF.

This chain joins TRBV5-4 and TRBJ2-3; D is tentatively TRBD1 or TRBD2 (6 bases each). V lost 2 bases, J lost 0 bases, and 10 bases lay in between. CDR1 and CDR2 (germline): SGHNT, YYREEE (reference sequence). The CDR3 has 15 amino acids. Here the CDR3 DNA reads TGTGCCAGCAGCTTACAGGGAGGTAGCACAGATACGCAGTATTTT. This sequence encodes CASSLQGGSTDTQYF.

This CDR3 is CASSAGQGAEAFF. As DNA, the CDR3 is TGTGCCAGCAGTGCAGGACAGGGCGCTGAAGCTTTCTTT. The chain recombines TRBV2 with TRBJ1-1; 8 bases agree with TRBD1. Losses at the gene ends were 4 bases for V and 6 bases for J; bases not matched to a gene: 4. This CDR3 is built from 13 residues. Germline CDR1 reads SNHLY; CDR2 reads FYNNEI.

The V and J genes are TRBV27 and TRBJ2-3, with a tentative D call TRBD1 (6 bases). The CDR3 spans 18 residues. Germline CDR1 and CDR2: MNHEY and SMNVEV (reference sequence). V was shortened by 5 bases and J by 6 bases, with 27 bases between the two germline ends. CDR3 loop: CASSTQGTLPPLEDTQYF. The DNA of the CDR3 is TGTGCCAGCAGTACTCAGGGGACGCTACCACCCTTGGAGGATACGCAGTATTTT.

The V gene is TRBV11-1, the J gene TRBJ1-2; D is possibly TRBD1 (6 bases). Germline CDR1 SGHAT, CDR2 FQDESV (reference sequence). The V end lost 3 bases, the J end lost 3 bases, and 14 bases lay between the germline ends. The CDR3 is 15 residues long. Written as DNA, the CDR3 is TGTGCCAGCAGCTTCCGGCAGGGGAACGACTATGGCTACACCTTC. Protein: CASSFRQGNDYGYTF.

The chain joins TRBV27 to TRBJ1-4; the D gene is possibly TRBD1 (6 bases). The V gene's germline CDR1 is MNHEY and CDR2 SMNVEV (reference sequence). The CDR3 sequence is 14 residues long. V lost 5 bases and J lost 10, with 17 bases in between. CDR3 residues: CASSLRGEYGKLFF. CDR3 bases: TGTGCCAGCAGTCTCAGGGGAGAGTACGGAAAACTGTTTTTT.

The rearrangement links TRBV6-1 to TRBJ1-4; 7 nucleotides match TRBD1. The V gene end was trimmed by 9 bases and the J gene end by 3 bases; junction bases not matched to a gene: 4. This CDR3 has 13 amino acids. From germline, CDR1 is MNHNS and CDR2 SASEGT. The DNA for the CDR3 is TGTGCCAGTGAAGACAGGGCTAATGAAAAACTGTTTTTT. Translation gives CASEDRANEKLFF.